This TCR beta chain was recovered during a study of Graves' ophthalmopathy and Graves' hyperthyroidism. CDR1 is SGDLS and CDR2 is YYNGEE in the germline V gene. Trimming removed 1 base from V and 8 bases from J, with 9 bases in between. There are 12 residues in the CDR3. As the template, RNA transcripts were used to amplify TCR beta CDR3 regions. Investigators did first-round RT-PCR with HTBI primers, then second-round multiplex PCR. TCRdb redid the calling of the multiplex PCR reads with MiXCR, one entry per CDR3 protein. Of around 590,000 distinct CDR3 sequences listed, less than 45% are singletons. This clonotype was seen once.

The origin of this receptor is an adult man with Graves' hyperthyroidism. Sequencing was done on a sample of peripheral blood or thyroid tissue (not recorded which). V usage is TRBV9 and J usage is TRBJ1-1; no clear D gene. CDR3 region: CASSVIREEAFF. The CDR3 DNA reads as TGTGCCAGCAGCGTAATCCGGGAAGAAGCTTTCTTT.